This is a list of T cell receptor beta chains from one sample in a study of technical replicates of blood from a handful of donors. Sequencing was performed with immunoSEQ multiplex PCR; in TCRdb, only in-frame clones are kept and a portion is missing. The sample yields over 80,000 clones, 96% seen once. The source material was T cells isolated from PBMCs. The receptors derive from a human donor in good health. CDR3s leave out the opening cysteine and the closing phenylalanine or tryptophan. D genes are given only for firm matches.

v_gene	d_gene	j_gene	CDR3aa
TRBV10-3	-	TRBJ2-7	AITPGLADEQY
TRBV5-4	-	TRBJ1-3	ASSLALSGNTIY
TRBV27	-	TRBJ2-2	ASSLSRYRPANTGELF
TRBV14	TRBD2	TRBJ2-3	ASSLRLAGATDTQY
TRBV7-2	-	TRBJ1-1	ASSLMANTEAF
TRBV5-1	-	TRBJ2-7	ASSTRTQGSSNEQY
TRBV6-5	-	TRBJ2-3	ASSPVGALLNTQY
TRBV27	-	TRBJ1-1	ASSFGGRGNTEAF
TRBV15	TRBD2	TRBJ2-3	ATSRLAGSTDTQY
TRBV2	-	TRBJ2-2	ASSEASVGTGELF
TRBV7-2	-	TRBJ2-7	ASSLWQGNEQY
TRBV10-1	-	TRBJ2-6	ASGLSGANVLT
TRBV27	TRBD2	TRBJ2-2	ASSLVLAGAGELF
TRBV11-3	TRBD2	TRBJ2-3	ASSPWTSGSTDTQY
TRBV29-1	-	TRBJ1-2	SVEAWGPIDGYT
TRBV5-1	TRBD2	TRBJ2-1	ASSLEFPGGPSYNEQF
TRBV6-6	-	TRBJ1-2	ASSYSSTGFEGYT
TRBV30	TRBD2	TRBJ2-3	AWTGGSDTQY
TRBV28	TRBD1	TRBJ2-5	ASHQGAETQY
TRBV7-9	-	TRBJ1-2	ASDTPGNGYT
TRBV9	TRBD2	TRBJ2-7	ASSSSGSTYEQY
TRBV6-5	TRBD2	TRBJ2-3	ASSYHGTSGKDTQY
TRBV19	-	TRBJ1-1	ASRETGENTEAF
TRBV6-5	TRBD1	TRBJ1-2	ASSRGQTAGGYT
TRBV28	TRBD1	TRBJ2-7	ASSLQGAYEQY
TRBV4-3	-	TRBJ2-2	ASSQETANTGELF
TRBV6-5	-	TRBJ2-1	ASSYGGGIEQF
TRBV14	-	TRBJ2-1	ASGHGNEQF
TRBV4-3	-	TRBJ2-1	ASSQEGGSWYEQF
TRBV20-1	-	TRBJ2-1	SARAGNEQF
TRBV21-1	-	TRBJ1-1	ASSKDAAAANTEAF
TRBV11-1	TRBD2	TRBJ2-1	ASGTSGSYNEQF
TRBV6-1	-	TRBJ2-3	ASSEVRASRLEDTQY
TRBV6-5	-	TRBJ1-1	ASSYNRPLNTEAF
TRBV9	TRBD1	TRBJ2-2	ASSARQGLNGELF
TRBV4-1	TRBD1	TRBJ2-7	ASSQNYRGYEQY
TRBV4-1	-	TRBJ2-5	ASSPPFFGVREETQY
TRBV12-5	-	TRBJ1-5	ASAKGGSGNQPQH
TRBV6-5	TRBD1	TRBJ2-7	ASSPGQGAAYEQY
TRBV5-4	TRBD2	TRBJ2-1	ASSPGTSGRYEQF
TRBV15	-	TRBJ1-4	ATSSRRGSANEKLF
TRBV5-6	-	TRBJ2-7	ASSVDWLAYEQY
TRBV5-1	TRBD2	TRBJ2-1	ASSEGLAGVNEQF
TRBV30	TRBD2	TRBJ2-1	AWTSGDNEQF
TRBV9	TRBD1	TRBJ1-2	ASSAPGQIFGGYT
TRBV6-5	TRBD1	TRBJ2-7	ASSYGGQAYEQY
TRBV12-5	TRBD1	TRBJ2-7	ASGWGGTGNEQY
TRBV6-5	-	TRBJ1-3	ASSYSSGFFGNTIY
TRBV28	-	TRBJ2-7	ASSLSPLARAIEQY
TRBV7-9	TRBD1	TRBJ1-1	ASSPDRGFLATEAF
TRBV30	-	TRBJ1-1	AWTGGNTEAF
TRBV6-5	TRBD1	TRBJ2-4	ASSLDRGNIQY